The clone carrying this T cell receptor (beta chain) was found a few times. Its antigen remains unknown. The data were obtained in a study of T cells in Graves' hyperthyroidism and ophthalmopathy. TCR beta CDR3 sequences were amplified from RNA transcripts. A set of HTBI primers served as the primers for a first-round RT-PCR of the TCR CDR3. TCRdb called the multiplex PCR reads again in MiXCR, with one record for every CDR3 protein. The sample lists about 400,000 distinct CDR3 sequences, around 15% occurring once. The CDR3 has 19 amino acids. Germline V gene lookup returns CDR1 MGHRA and CDR2 YSYEKL. V gave up 0 bases and J gave up 1 base; unmatched junction bases: 12. The PBMCs had their origin in approximately 10 ml of fresh peripheral blood. Study outcomes and limitations: Model output signaled ophthalmopathy a median around 6.9 months ahead of onset. Most thyroid clonotypes expanded above 0.001 appeared in blood too.

The specimen was blood. This clonotype originated in a woman in her twenties or thirties with Graves' ophthalmopathy. The chain joins TRBV4-1 to TRBJ2-3; 8 nucleotides match TRBD2. The CDR3 reads CASSQDRLLGGGRTDTQYF. The CDR3 DNA is TGCGCCAGCAGCCAAGATCGACTCCTGGGCGGGGGGCGCACAGATACGCAGTATTTT.